This TCR beta chain was observed in a study of blood T cells in healthy people across ages. Broader study findings: Higher diversity, along with more naive CD4+ cells, distinguished long-lived donors from aged donors.

This clonotype appeared a single time. Its antigen is still unknown. The germline V gene has CDR1 DFQATT and CDR2 SNEGSKA (reference sequence). The CDR3 extends over 15 amino acids. V gave up 2 bases and J gave up 7 bases; unmatched junction bases: 8. PCR was performed a second time for about 6 to 11 cycles using a sample-barcoded 5' primer and a J-beta primer mix. One entry per CDR3 protein results from TCRdb running MiXCR on the 5' RACE reads. Here the sample spans about a million distinct CDR3 sequences, approximately 49% being singletons. What was sequenced was blood. This chain uses TRBV20-1 with TRBJ1-6; 7 nucleotides align to TRBD1. The receptor was isolated from a man aged 25-45 years in good health. The chain's CDR3 is CSARPRTGANSPLHF. CDR3 in DNA: TGCAGTGCTAGACCCCGAACAGGGGCCAATTCACCCCTCCACTTT.